This T cell receptor (beta chain) was identified during a study of shared clonotypes between healthy human individuals. Adult Caucasians living in Nashville, Tennessee made up all of the donors. Naive CD45RA+ and memory CD45RA-negative subsets were split from CD4+ cells. CDR3 length: 15 amino acids. The junction had 7 bases not matched to a gene; V was cut back by 6 bases and J by 2 bases. CDR1 and CDR2 (germline): MNHEY, SMNVEV (reference sequence). Study-wide points: Naive CD4 clonotypes were shared across a few donors at about 5%. Donor clonotype sharing was expected to depend on sequencing depth.

Data came from immunoSEQ multiplex PCR; TCRdb stores just in-frame clones and leaves some out. Of more than 2,000,000 clones in the sample, more than 80% were seen once. As concerns this clone: What it recognizes is unknown.

This chain links TRBV27 with TRBJ2-7; 10 bases match TRBD2. This sequence originates from a man between 18 and 35 years old in good health. Sequenced: naive CD4+ T cells sorted from blood. Noted subset: CD45RA+ positively selected. CDR3 in amino acids: CASRDIAGGPYEQYF. The CDR3 DNA reads as TGTGCCAGCAGGGACATAGCGGGAGGCCCCTACGAGCAGTACTTC.